This TCR beta chain was sequenced for a study of OX40 agonist ivuxolimab in advanced cancers. With regard to the full study: The costimulatory receptor OX40 (CD134) was targeted by ivuxolimab, a fully human IgG2 agonistic monoclonal antibody. Intravenous ivuxolimab was administered to patients every 2 weeks at six dose levels: 0.01, 0.1, 0.3, 1.5, 3 and 10 mg/kg. Partial responses occurred in three dose-escalation patients: two with cutaneous melanoma and one with hepatocellular carcinoma. The purpose of peripheral TCRbeta sequencing was to test whether ivuxolimab changed TCR sequence diversity and led to clonal T-cell expansion. The dose-escalation cohort was roughly 87% male with a mean age of roughly 60 years, ranging from roughly 23 to 79. Of the roughly 51 patients in dose escalation, 19 had hepatocellular carcinoma, roughly 15 had melanoma, 9 had renal cell carcinoma and 9 had head and neck cancer. The paper reports the monotherapy dose-escalation portion (N = 52 patients) of the phase I ivuxolimab trial. Prior anti-PD-1, anti-PD-L1 or anti-CTLA-4 therapy was permitted, and approximately 42% of dose-escalation patients had received checkpoint inhibitors.

Notes on this clone: Its antigen remains undetermined. It has no much larger one-base neighbor in the sample; base qualities were not kept.

To sequence the TCRbeta CDR3 region, genomic DNA was isolated from the sorted cells. The immunoSEQ Assay was used to sequence the TCRbeta CDR3 regions. Drawn from immuneACCESS, this table holds only the in-frame rearrangements with V and J called that TCRdb kept. Clones are partly lost; checked studies trace under half to an unresolved V gene and leave the rest unexplained. The sample table contains under 80,000 clones; only one count was recorded for approximately 81% of them. The ten largest clones add up to approximately 2% of the sample. What the study reported, not specific to this receptor: In partial responders in the 0.1-3.0 mg/kg groups, normalized peripheral clonal expansion was found to be among the lowest, especially among CD8+ T cells. Low levels of normalized T-cell clonal expansion were also seen in some nonresponding patients. Clonal expansion of both CD4+ and CD8+ blood T cells was observed from baseline to week 6 at doses 0.1 to 3.0 mg/kg. The antigen specificity of the clonally expanded peripheral T cells was not determined. After ivuxolimab, more expanded clones were found on average in CD8+ T cells than in CD4+ T cells.

Patients with autoimmune disease history or receiving systemic immunosuppression were excluded from the trial. Peripheral blood for TCR sequencing was collected from all dose cohorts at baseline, on cycle 4 day 1, and on cycle 7 day 1. Samples came from an open-label, multicenter, first-in-human phase I dose-escalation trial of ivuxolimab. Adults with locally advanced or metastatic melanoma, renal cell, hepatocellular, or head and neck squamous cell carcinoma were enrolled in the trial. Before TCR sequencing, CD4+ and CD8+ T cells were separately sorted from peripheral blood. The material was CD4+ or CD8+ T cells sorted from blood, obtained in a trial of the OX40 agonist ivuxolimab. This clonotype was obtained from an adult with an advanced solid tumor such as melanoma, head and neck, liver or kidney cancer.

The encoded CDR3 is CASSSGTSTDTQYF. The sequenced DNA: TGCGCCAGCAGCTCCGGGACTAGCACAGATACGCAGTATTTT. The chain employs TRBV5-1 and TRBJ2-3; TRBD2 might be the D gene, on 6 matching bases. The CDR3 goes from the cysteine to the phenylalanine over 14 residues. Here the CDR3 DNA is all that survives: 42 bases in frame from base 1. V is reduced by 3 bases and J by 0 bases, leaving a spacing of 8 bases between them. CDR1 SGHRS and CDR2 YFSETQ are derived from the germline V gene.